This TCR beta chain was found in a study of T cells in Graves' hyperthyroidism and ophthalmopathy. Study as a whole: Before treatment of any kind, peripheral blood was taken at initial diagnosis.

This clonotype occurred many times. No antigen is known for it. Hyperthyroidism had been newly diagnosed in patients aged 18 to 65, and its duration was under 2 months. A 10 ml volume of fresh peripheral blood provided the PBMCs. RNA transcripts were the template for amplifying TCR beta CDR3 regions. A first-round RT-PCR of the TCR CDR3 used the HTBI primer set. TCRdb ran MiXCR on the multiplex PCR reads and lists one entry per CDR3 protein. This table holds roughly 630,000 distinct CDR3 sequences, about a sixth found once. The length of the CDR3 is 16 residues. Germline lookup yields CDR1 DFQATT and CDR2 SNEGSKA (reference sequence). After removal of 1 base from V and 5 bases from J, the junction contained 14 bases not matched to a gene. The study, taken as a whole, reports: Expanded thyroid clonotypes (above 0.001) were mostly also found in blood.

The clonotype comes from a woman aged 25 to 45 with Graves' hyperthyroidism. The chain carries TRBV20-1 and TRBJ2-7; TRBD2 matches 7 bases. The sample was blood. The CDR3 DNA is TGCAGTGCTAGAGCCCCTGGGAGGGGTAATGGCGACGAGCAGTACTTC. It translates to CSARAPGRGNGDEQYF.